These 9 T cell receptor beta chains share one sample of origin, sequenced in a study of shared clonotypes between healthy human individuals. Method: immunoSEQ multiplex PCR; TCRdb's copy keeps in-frame clones and lacks some. Of 400,000 to 600,000 clones listed, approximately 95% are singletons. The sample taken for sequencing was naive CD4+ T cells sorted from blood. Noted subset: CD45RA+ positively selected. The receptor set was obtained from a woman in her 30s in good health.

The chain uses TRBV5-1 and TRBJ2-7; tentatively, D is TRBD2 (6 bases). Germline values: CDR1 SGHRS, CDR2 YFSETQ. Trimming cost V 0 bases and J 4 bases, with 14 bases left between them. The CDR3 has 15 amino acids. The CDR3 coding sequence is TGCGCCAGCAGCTTGGCCCGCAGGACTATTTACGAGCAGTACTTC. It encodes CASSLARRTIYEQYF.

V and J are TRBV5-8 and TRBJ1-5; 7 bases align to TRBD1. The CDR3 runs to 17 residues. With 5 bases clipped from V and 2 bases from J, the junction kept 13 bases outside the gene matches. Germline CDR1 reads SGHTS; CDR2 reads YDEGEE. The CDR3 region is CASRRAQRQGGNQPQHF. Here the CDR3 DNA reads TGTGCCAGCAGGCGGGCCCAACGACAGGGAGGCAATCAGCCCCAGCATTTT.

The CDR3 spells CASSTGSGNTIYF. CDR3 nucleotide sequence: TGTGCCAGCAGCACAGGGTCTGGAAACACCATATATTTT. The chain joins TRBV7-8 to TRBJ1-3, with D maybe TRBD1 (6 bases). The CDR3 has 13 residues. V gave up 5 bases and J gave up 1 base, with 6 bases separating them. Germline CDR1 is SGHVS and CDR2 is FQNEAQ.

The J gene is TRBJ1-2, the V gene TRBV28; 7 bases agree with TRBD1. CDR3 length equals 19 residues. J gave up 3 bases and V 1 base, and 17 bases lay outside the gene matches. The V gene's germline CDR1 is MDHEN and CDR2 SYDVKM. The CDR3 loop is CASSLFWGNGWGQYYGYTF. The DNA of the CDR3 is TGTGCCAGCAGTTTATTTTGGGGGAATGGGTGGGGACAGTACTATGGCTACACCTTC.

The chain has TRBV28 and TRBJ2-2; 14 bases agree with TRBD2. This CDR3 is 17 amino acids long. Losses at the gene ends were 10 bases for V and 6 bases for J; bases not matched to a gene: 13. From germline, CDR1 is MDHEN and CDR2 SYDVKM. CDR3 in DNA: TGTGCCACATTGGGACTAGCGGGAGTCGGGTGGGCCGGGGAGCTGTTTTTT. Its protein is CATLGLAGVGWAGELFF.

V is TRBV9 and J is TRBJ2-2; 8 bases match TRBD1. The CDR3 consists of 14 residues. In germline, CDR1 is SGDLS, CDR2 YYNGEE. V lost 3 bases, J lost 6 bases, and 4 bases stayed unmatched. The CDR3 spells CASSADRGPGELFF. CDR3 DNA: TGTGCCAGCAGCGCCGACAGGGGTCCCGGGGAGCTGTTTTTT.

This clone was seen only once. The J gene is TRBJ2-3, the V gene TRBV28, with D possibly matching TRBD2 (6 bases). Trimming took 3 bases from V and 9 from J, leaving 10 bases between them. Per germline, CDR1 MDHEN and CDR2 SYDVKM. This CDR3 has 12 amino acids. For the CDR3, the DNA is TGTGCCAGCAGTTTGACTAGGGCGACGCAGTATTTT. It translates to CASSLTRATQYF.

The chain combines TRBV19 with TRBJ2-3, with TRBD1 matching 12 bases. This CDR3 has 16 residues. V gave up 1 base and J gave up 4 bases; unmatched junction bases: 3. Germline loops: CDR1 LNHDA, CDR2 SQIVND (reference sequence). The CDR3 region has the DNA TGTGCCAGTAGTATAGGCGGGACAGGGGGCGCAGATACGCAGTATTTT. Its translation: CASSIGGTGGADTQYF.

V gene TRBV4-2 combines with J gene TRBJ2-2; 9 bases are a match to TRBD2. The CDR3 is 16 amino acids. The germline gives CDR1 LGHNA, CDR2 YNFKEQ. With V trimmed by 1 base and J by 7 bases, 7 bases remained unmatched. Written as DNA, the CDR3 is TGTGCCAGCAGCCAAGGCGCGCGGGAGGGGGTCGGGGAGCTGTTTTTT. It codes for CASSQGAREGVGELFF.